This passage covers 17 T cell receptor beta chains from one sample sequenced in a study of blood T cell repertoires in COVID-19. The assay was immunoSEQ multiplex PCR, and TCRdb's table has in-frame clones only and misses some. The table shows roughly 84,000 clones, with approximately 71% occurring only once. Sequenced material: peripheral blood. All receptors come from a woman between 50 and 59 years old with acute or convalescent COVID-19.

The gene calls are TRBV9 and TRBJ2-5, with 7 bases lining up with TRBD2. The V segment lost 2 bases and the J segment 5 bases; nucleotides outside the gene matches: 3. Germline lookup yields CDR1 SGDLS and CDR2 YYNGEE. This CDR3 spans 13 amino acids. Here the CDR3 reads CASSVLAEETQYF. The CDR3 DNA reads TGTGCCAGCAGCGTGCTAGCGGAGGAGACCCAGTACTTC.

This sequence joins TRBV15 and TRBJ2-2, with D possibly being TRBD2 (5 bases). V was cut by 2 bases and J by 7 bases, with 5 bases left in between. Germline CDR1 LNHNV, CDR2 YYDKDF (reference sequence). The CDR3 extends over 12 amino acids. The CDR3 spells CATSRRGGELFF. The CDR3 DNA sequence: TGTGCCACCAGCAGACGGGGCGGGGAGCTGTTTTTT.

This clone has only a few counts. Additional DNA sequences in this sample encode the identical CDR3. V is TRBV7-2 and J is TRBJ2-7, with 12 bases lining up with TRBD2. CDR3 length: 14 amino acids. Germline loops: CDR1 SGHTA, CDR2 FQGNSA. Trimming took 5 bases from V and 2 from J; bases not matched to a gene: 1. This chain's CDR3 is CASSRTSGAYEQYF. In nucleotides, the CDR3 is TGTGCCAGCAGCCGGACTAGCGGGGCCTACGAGCAGTACTTC.

The V call is TRBV25-1, the J call TRBJ1-1; D call uncertain. V lost 3 bases and J lost 4, with 18 bases in between. Germline CDR1 reads MGHDK; CDR2 reads SYGVNS. The CDR3 has 16 residues. CDR3 region: CASSESRYGLVTEAFF. CDR3 in DNA: TGTGCCAGCAGTGAGTCCCGGTATGGTTTGGTCACTGAAGCTTTCTTT.

The genes are TRBV28 and TRBJ1-1; D uncertain. Germline V gives CDR1 MDHEN, CDR2 SYDVKM. Trimming cost V 3 bases and J 5 bases, with 10 bases left between them. This CDR3 region has 13 residues. CDR3 loop: CASSFVGRTEAFF. The CDR3, as DNA: TGTGCCAGCAGTTTCGTTGGGAGGACTGAAGCTTTCTTT.

The chain recombines TRBV19 with TRBJ1-6, with D maybe TRBD1 (6 bases). Trimming shortened V by 4 bases and J by 3 bases, and 19 bases separated the two germline ends. Germline V gene sequence: CDR1 LNHDA, CDR2 SQIVND (reference sequence). The CDR3 consists of 18 residues. The CDR3 sequence: CASSTGQTSILYNSPLHF. The CDR3 DNA reads as TGTGCCAGTAGTACAGGACAGACATCTATTCTCTATAATTCACCCCTCCACTTT.

The gene calls are TRBV2 and TRBJ1-2, with 9 nucleotides matching TRBD1. Germline V gives CDR1 SNHLY, CDR2 FYNNEI. V dropped 6 bases and J dropped 5; count of bases not matched to a gene: 13. This CDR3 comprises 16 residues. This CDR3 is CASRTGTGRTEYGYTF. The CDR3, as DNA: TGTGCCAGCAGGACCGGGACAGGGCGTACAGAATATGGCTACACCTTC.

V is TRBV4-1 and J is TRBJ1-3, with TRBD1 as a possible D gene (5 bases). V was trimmed by 4 bases and J by 2 bases, leaving 12 bases between them. The germline V gene encodes CDR1 MGHRA and CDR2 YSYEKL. CDR3 length: 15 amino acids. DNA for the CDR3: TGCGCCAGCAGCCCACGGACAATCACTGGAAACACCATATATTTT. It encodes CASSPRTITGNTIYF.

This chain links TRBV5-5 with TRBJ1-2; D gene unclear. V shed 3 bases and J shed 10 bases, with 13 bases lying between them. CDR1 is SGHKS, CDR2 YYEKEE, per germline (reference sequence). CDR3 size: 12 residues. CDR3 sequence reads: CASSWTGDDYTF. The CDR3 nucleotides read TGTGCCAGCAGCTGGACGGGAGATGACTACACCTTC.

The chain employs TRBV19 and TRBJ1-1; D ambiguous. The CDR3 contains 13 residues. Germline V gene data show CDR1 as LNHDA and CDR2 as SQIVND (reference sequence). V was shortened by 3 bases and J by 13 bases, with 18 bases between the two germline ends. The CDR3 DNA reads as TGTGCCAGTAGTATCCGTGGGGATACCCGGGGTTTCTTT. As protein: CASSIRGDTRGFF.

This clone was observed once. V usage is TRBV15 and J usage is TRBJ2-5; 8 bases are a match to TRBD2. V was pared by 3 bases and J by 5 bases, with 11 bases of the junction left unmatched. The CDR3 length is 16 residues. The germline CDR1 and CDR2 sequences are LNHNV and YYDKDF (reference sequence). As DNA, the CDR3 is TGTGCCACCAGCAGCCGGACTAGCCCCAGTTGGGAGACCCAGTACTTC. It yields the protein CATSSRTSPSWETQYF.

The V call is TRBV7-8, the J call TRBJ2-3; D is unclear. Trimming removed 1 base at V and 1 base at J, with 9 bases between. CDR1 is SGHVS, CDR2 FQNEAQ, per germline. CDR3 size: 15 residues. DNA of the CDR3: TGTGCCAGCAGCTTAGTCCAGGCTGGCACAGATACGCAGTATTTT. The encoded protein is CASSLVQAGTDTQYF.

For the CDR3, the DNA is TGTGCCAGCAGCGTAGCTGGGACACCCACAGGAGATACGCAGTATTTT. Its protein is CASSVAGTPTGDTQYF. The chain carries TRBV9 and TRBJ2-3, with D maybe TRBD1 (6 bases). Germline V gene data show CDR1 as SGDLS and CDR2 as YYNGEE. The CDR3 loop spans 16 amino acids. Trimming shortened V by 0 bases and J by 5 bases, and 16 bases separated the two germline ends.

This clone was counted a few times. The chain employs TRBV28 and TRBJ2-1; D remains ambiguous. Trimming left V 0 bases short and J 10 bases short, with 13 bases between. CDR1 is MDHEN, CDR2 SYDVKM, per germline. The CDR3 sequence is 14 residues long. CDR3 sequence (DNA): TGTGCCAGCAGTTTATGGTCCTCCCCCGGGGAGCAGTTCTTC. Its protein product is CASSLWSSPGEQFF. The whole variable domain, filled in from reference TRBV28 and TRBJ2-1, reads DVKVTQSSRYLVKRTGEKVFLECVQDMDHENMFWYRQDPGLGLRLIYFSYDVKMKEKGDIPEGYSVSREKKERFSLILESASTNQTSMYLCASSLWSSPGEQFFGPGTRLTVL.

This clone was counted once. The chain combines TRBV2 with TRBJ1-1, with 7 bases that match TRBD1. The CDR3 covers 15 residues. CDR1 and CDR2 (germline): SNHLY, FYNNEI. Trimming cost V 0 bases and J 2 bases; bases outside gene matches: 3. The CDR3 region is CASSEALGGNTEAFF. Written as DNA, the CDR3 is TGTGCCAGCAGTGAAGCGCTAGGGGGCAACACTGAAGCTTTCTTT.

The gene calls are TRBV28 and TRBJ1-1; 7 bases are a match to TRBD1. Looked up from germline, CDR1 is MDHEN and CDR2 is SYDVKM. The V and J ends lost 3 bases and 5 bases, in that order; junction bases with no gene match: 9. The length of the CDR3 is 15 residues. CDR3 in DNA: TGTGCCAGCAGTTTCCCCCGACAGGGAAGGACTGAAGCTTTCTTT. This translates into CASSFPRQGRTEAFF.

The chain has TRBV3-1 (or the pseudogene TRBV3-2) and TRBJ1-4, with D uncertain. Germline V gene data show CDR1 as LGHDT and CDR2 as YNNKEL (reference sequence). This CDR3 has 14 residues. With 8 bases removed from V and 9 bases from J, the gap between germline ends came to 19 bases. For the CDR3, the DNA is TGTGCCAGCTCCTCGGGGTCCGGGCGGCAAAAACTGTTTTTT. Translation gives CASSSGSGRQKLFF.